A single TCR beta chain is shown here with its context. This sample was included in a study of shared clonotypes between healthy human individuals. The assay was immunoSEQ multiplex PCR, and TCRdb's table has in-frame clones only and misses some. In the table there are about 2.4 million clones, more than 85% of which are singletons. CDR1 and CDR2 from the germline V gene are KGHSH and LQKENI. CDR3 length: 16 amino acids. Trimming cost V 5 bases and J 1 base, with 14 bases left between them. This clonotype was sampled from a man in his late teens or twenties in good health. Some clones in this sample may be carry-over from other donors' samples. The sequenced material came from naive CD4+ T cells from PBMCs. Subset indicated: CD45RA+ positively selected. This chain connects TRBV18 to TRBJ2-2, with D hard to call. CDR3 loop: CASSAGVGVNTGELFF. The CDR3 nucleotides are TGTGCCAGCTCAGCTGGGGTAGGCGTGAACACCGGGGAGCTGTTTTTT.